Listed below are T cell receptor beta chains from one sample, sequenced in a study of glioma-infiltrating T cells. TCRdb re-called the multiplex PCR reads with MiXCR, one entry per CDR3 protein. The sample lists under 200,000 distinct CDR3 sequences, around 40% occurring once. The sample comprised glioma tissue, nonneoplastic brain tissue, or PBMCs (not recorded which). Receptor source: a human donor with low-grade glioma or glioblastoma, undergoing nonglioma brain surgery, or in good health (not recorded which). Each CDR3 is given with its conserved first and last residue. D genes are given only for firm matches. A row's size may be missing; if present it is once, few, many or a size class.

CDR3aa | CDR3nt | d_gene | j_gene | abundance | v_gene
CASSIVSGQPNQPQHF | TGTGCCAGTAGTATTGTCTCGGGACAGCCCAATCAGCCCCAGCATTTT | TRBD1 | TRBJ1-5 | - | TRBV19
CASSRLLGSQAEAFF | TGTGCCAGCAGCCGATTATTGGGGTCCCAGGCTGAAGCTTTCTTT | - | TRBJ1-1 | few | TRBV12-3/TRBV12-4
CATTGGRDSYEQYF | TGTGCCACCACCGGCGGGAGGGATTCCTACGAGCAGTACTTC | TRBD2 | TRBJ2-7 | many | TRBV24-1
CASSQGDTQYF | TGTGCCAGCAGCCAAGGGGATACGCAGTATTTT | - | TRBJ2-3 | many | TRBV14
CASRSGFFSYNEEFF | TGTGCCAGCAGATCAGGGTTCTTCTCCTACAATGAAGAGTTCTTC | - | TRBJ2-1 | - | TRBV6-5
CSAWKDSYEQYF | TGCAGTGCTTGGAAGGACTCCTACGAGCAGTACTTC | - | TRBJ2-7 | many | TRBV20-1
CASSPGQRQKYEQYF | TGTGCCAGCAGCCCCGGACAGCGTCAAAAATACGAGCAGTACTTC | - | TRBJ2-7 | - | TRBV12-3/TRBV12-4
CASGKRLADYNEQFF | TGTGCCAGCGGTAAACGACTAGCGGACTACAATGAGCAGTTCTTC | TRBD2 | TRBJ2-1 | many | TRBV6-1
CASSLVGGGTEAFF | TGTGCCAGCAGCTTAGTGGGGGGCGGCACTGAAGCTTTCTTT | - | TRBJ1-1 | many | TRBV7-9
CAISERQDEKLFF | TGTGCCATCAGTGAACGGCAGGATGAAAAACTGTTTTTT | - | TRBJ1-4 | - | TRBV10-3
CSVAFHGTEAFF | TGCAGCGTTGCTTTCCACGGCACTGAAGCTTTCTTT | - | TRBJ1-1 | - | TRBV29-1
CASSSNRRLPYNEQFF | TGTGCCAGCAGTTCTAATCGGCGACTTCCCTACAATGAGCAGTTCTTC | - | TRBJ2-1 | - | TRBV12-3/TRBV12-4
CASSFSVWDRSNTEAFF | TGTGCCAGCAGTTTTTCGGTTTGGGACAGGTCGAACACTGAAGCTTTCTTT | TRBD1 | TRBJ1-1 | many | TRBV12-3/TRBV12-4
CVSSQDEIQADTGELFF | TGTGTCAGCAGCCAAGACGAGATCCAGGCCGACACCGGGGAGCTGTTTTTT | - | TRBJ2-2 | - | TRBV3-1
CASSSTGVNSPLHF | TGTGCCAGCAGCTCAACAGGGGTTAATTCACCCCTCCACTTT | TRBD1 | TRBJ1-6 | few | TRBV12-3/TRBV12-4
CASSLGRAGGYTF | TGTGCCAGCAGCCTTGGACGGGCCGGCGGCTACACCTTC | - | TRBJ1-2 | many | TRBV2
CASSRGYGYTF | TGCGCCAGCAGTCGGGGGTATGGCTACACCTTC | - | TRBJ1-2 | many | TRBV4-1
CASSSSGRAADTQYF | TGCGCCAGCAGCTCAAGCGGGAGGGCCGCTGATACGCAGTATTTT | TRBD2 | TRBJ2-3 | - | TRBV5-1
CASRREGGSETQYF | TGTGCCAGCAGACGTGAGGGGGGATCGGAGACCCAGTACTTC | - | TRBJ2-5 | many | TRBV2
CAIGGSGRAYEQYF | TGTGCCATCGGGGGTAGCGGGAGGGCCTACGAGCAGTACTTC | TRBD2 | TRBJ2-7 | few | TRBV6-1
CASRLGTGEQYF | TGTGCCAGCAGGTTAGGGACAGGCGAGCAGTACTTC | TRBD1 | TRBJ2-7 | - | TRBV7-9
CASSRGHKETQYF | TGCGCCAGCAGCCGGGGACATAAAGAGACCCAGTACTTC | - | TRBJ2-5 | - | TRBV5-1
CASSPRTPQENQYF | TGTGCCAGCAGCCCGCGGACGCCTCAAGAGAACCAGTACTTC | - | TRBJ2-5 | once | TRBV3-1
CSVTPGQGAYEQYF | TGCAGCGTTACCCCGGGACAGGGCGCCTACGAGCAGTACTTC | TRBD1 | TRBJ2-7 | few | TRBV29-1
CASSTGTGSQETQYF | TGTGCCAGCAGCACCGGGACAGGGAGCCAAGAGACCCAGTACTTC | TRBD1 | TRBJ2-5 | once | TRBV7-2